These T cell receptor beta chains were read from a single sample in a study of blood T cells in healthy people across ages. TCRdb ran MiXCR on the 5' RACE reads and lists one entry per CDR3 protein. The sample carries some 1.6 million distinct CDR3 sequences, roughly a third recorded once. The sample was blood. The receptors derive from a woman aged 25 to 39 in good health. Both conserved end residues are part of each CDR3. Fields, in order: D gene, J gene, clone size, V gene, CDR3 protein, CDR3 DNA. A D gene is named only where the DNA matches it firmly. The listing skips clone size in some rows; elsewhere it reads once, few, many or a size class.

>-|TRBJ2-2|-|TRBV5-1
CASSSSGRAFAGELFF
TGCGCCAGCAGCTCCTCCGGAAGGGCCTTCGCCGGGGAGCTGTTTTTT
>TRBD1|TRBJ2-3|-|TRBV6-4
CASSVPLADGQGTTDTQYF
TGTGCCAGCAGTGTTCCCCTTGCGGACGGACAGGGGACCACAGATACGCAGTATTTT
>-|TRBJ1-1|-|TRBV21-1
CASSGRTGNSLEAFF
TGTGCCAGCAGCGGACGGACAGGGAATTCACTTGAAGCTTTCTTT
>-|TRBJ2-1|few|TRBV4-1
CASNQDAGLGRNEQFF
TGCGCCAGCAACCAAGATGCAGGGTTGGGGAGAAATGAGCAGTTCTTC
>-|TRBJ2-7|-|TRBV27
CASSCGGARSEQYF
TGTGCCAGCAGTTGTGGGGGGGCGAGGAGCGAGCAGTACTTC
>-|TRBJ2-1|-|TRBV7-8
CASSIRGVRNEQFF
TGTGCCAGCAGCATCAGGGGAGTGAGGAATGAGCAGTTCTTC
>-|TRBJ2-3|-|TRBV28
CASSFRGTSYTDTQYF
TGTGCCAGCAGTTTTAGAGGGACTTCCTACACAGATACGCAGTATTTT
>-|TRBJ2-2|-|TRBV15
CATSRDRIGELFF
TGTGCCACCAGCAGAGATCGGATCGGGGAGCTGTTTTTT
>-|TRBJ1-2|few|TRBV2
CASSAPDYGYTF
TGTGCCAGCAGTGCGCCGGACTATGGCTACACCTTC
>TRBD2|TRBJ2-7|-|TRBV28
CASSFDSAGGFSYEQYF
TGTGCCAGCAGTTTCGATTCTGCGGGAGGGTTTTCCTACGAGCAGTACTTC
>TRBD1|TRBJ1-4|-|TRBV6-6
CASSYPSGQGREKLFF
TGTGCCAGCAGTTACCCGTCGGGACAGGGACGGGAAAAACTGTTTTTT
>-|TRBJ2-5|few|TRBV29-1
CSVTRAGEGKETQYF
TGCAGCGTGACCAGAGCAGGGGAGGGAAAAGAGACCCAGTACTTC
>-|TRBJ1-6|few|TRBV20-1
CSARGQLTNNSPLHF
TGCAGTGCTAGAGGCCAGCTAACGAATAATTCACCCCTCCACTTT
>-|TRBJ2-5|many|TRBV30
CAWSVSQETQYF
TGTGCCTGGAGTGTCAGCCAAGAGACCCAGTACTTC
>-|TRBJ2-5|once|TRBV5-1
CASSLARGSGETQYF
TGCGCCAGCAGCTTGGCAAGGGGCTCGGGAGAGACCCAGTACTTC
>-|TRBJ2-3|-|TRBV7-3
CASSPSLRDTQYF
TGTGCCAGCAGCCCCTCTCTCAGGGATACGCAGTATTTT
>-|TRBJ2-5|-|TRBV5-1
CASSPGDTRPETQYF
TGCGCCAGCAGCCCGGGGGACACCAGGCCCGAGACCCAGTACTTC